This T cell receptor beta chain emerged from a study of shared clonotypes between healthy human individuals. The study separated CD4+ cells into CD45RA+ naive and CD45RA-negative memory subsets. In germline, CDR1 is MNHEY, CDR2 SMNVEV (reference sequence). The V end lost 7 bases, the J end lost 2 bases, and 11 bases lay between the germline ends. The CDR3 extends over 14 amino acids. The authors loaded roughly 200 ng DNA, 25,000 to 30,000 T cell genomes, into sorted-subset replicate PCRs. Repertoires were generated with immunoSEQ multiplex PCR, while TCRdb's copy carries only in-frame clones and drops some. The sample has about 2.4 million clones; just over 90% are singletons.

This sequence joins TRBV27 and TRBJ2-2; weak D call: TRBD2 (6 bases). The material sequenced was naive CD4+ T cells sorted from blood. The subset is: CD45RA+ positively selected. The source of this sequence is a man aged 18 to 35 in good health. Here the CDR3 reads CASKGGKNTGELFF. The CDR3 coding sequence is TGTGCCAGCAAAGGAGGGAAAAACACCGGGGAGCTGTTTTTT.